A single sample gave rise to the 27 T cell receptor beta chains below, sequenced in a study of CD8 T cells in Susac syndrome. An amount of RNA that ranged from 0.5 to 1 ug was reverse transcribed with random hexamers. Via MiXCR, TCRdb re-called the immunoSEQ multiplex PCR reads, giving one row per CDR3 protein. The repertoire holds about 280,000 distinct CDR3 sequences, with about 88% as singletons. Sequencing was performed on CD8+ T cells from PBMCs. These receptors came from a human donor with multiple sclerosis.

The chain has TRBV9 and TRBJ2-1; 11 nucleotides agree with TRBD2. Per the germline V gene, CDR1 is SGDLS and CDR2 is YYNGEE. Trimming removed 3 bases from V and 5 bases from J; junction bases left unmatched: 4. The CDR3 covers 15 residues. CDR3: CASSDQGLADNEQFF. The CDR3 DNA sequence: TGTGCCAGCAGCGATCAGGGACTAGCGGACAATGAGCAGTTCTTC.

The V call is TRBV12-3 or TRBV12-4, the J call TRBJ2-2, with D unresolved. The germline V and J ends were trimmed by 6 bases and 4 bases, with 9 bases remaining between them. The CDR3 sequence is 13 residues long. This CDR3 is CASSNTVTGELFF. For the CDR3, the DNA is TGTGCCAGCAGCAATACGGTCACCGGGGAGCTGTTTTTT.

This CDR3 reads CASSLSGGRPNTGELFF. CDR3 coding DNA: TGTGCCAGCAGTTTATCTGGGGGGCGACCGAACACCGGGGAGCTGTTTTTT. The chain has TRBV27 and TRBJ2-2; the D gene could be TRBD1 or TRBD2 (6 bases each). Germline loops: CDR1 MNHEY, CDR2 SMNVEV (reference sequence). The V end lost 0 bases, the J end lost 0 bases, and 11 bases lay between the germline ends. This CDR3 contains 17 residues.

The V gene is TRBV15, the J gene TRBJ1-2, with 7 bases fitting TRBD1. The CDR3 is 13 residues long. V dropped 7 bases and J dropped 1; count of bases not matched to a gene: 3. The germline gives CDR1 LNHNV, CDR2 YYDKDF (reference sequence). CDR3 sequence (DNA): TGTGCCACCAATGGACAGGATAACTATGGCTACACCTTC. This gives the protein CATNGQDNYGYTF.

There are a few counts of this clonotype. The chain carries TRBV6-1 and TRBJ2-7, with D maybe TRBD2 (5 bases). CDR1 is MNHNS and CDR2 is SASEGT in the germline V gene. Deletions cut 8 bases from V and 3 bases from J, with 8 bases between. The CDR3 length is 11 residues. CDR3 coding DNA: TGTGCCAGCCTCGGACTCTACGAGCAGTACTTC. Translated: CASLGLYEQYF.

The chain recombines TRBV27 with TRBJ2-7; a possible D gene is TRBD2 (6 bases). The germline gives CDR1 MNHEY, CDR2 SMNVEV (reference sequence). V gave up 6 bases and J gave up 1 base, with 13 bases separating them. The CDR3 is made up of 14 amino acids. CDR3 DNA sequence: TGTGCCAGCAGCGGCGGCGGGGCATCCTACGAGCAGTACTTC. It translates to CASSGGGASYEQYF.

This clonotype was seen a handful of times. CDR3 region: CASRLLDREEDEQYF. The CDR3 nucleotides read TGTGCCAGCAGACTCCTGGACAGGGAGGAGGACGAGCAGTACTTC. The rearrangement uses TRBV11-2 and TRBJ2-7; 8 bases line up with TRBD1. Germline lookup yields CDR1 SGHAT and CDR2 FQNNGV. After removal of 6 bases from V and 5 bases from J, the junction contained 12 bases not matched to a gene. CDR3 length: 15 residues.

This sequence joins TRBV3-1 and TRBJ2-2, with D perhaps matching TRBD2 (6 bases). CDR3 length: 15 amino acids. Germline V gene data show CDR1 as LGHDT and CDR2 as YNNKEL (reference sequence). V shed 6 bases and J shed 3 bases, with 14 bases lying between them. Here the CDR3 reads CASREPGLDTGELFF. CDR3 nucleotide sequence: TGTGCCAGCAGAGAACCGGGACTCGACACCGGGGAGCTGTTTTTT.

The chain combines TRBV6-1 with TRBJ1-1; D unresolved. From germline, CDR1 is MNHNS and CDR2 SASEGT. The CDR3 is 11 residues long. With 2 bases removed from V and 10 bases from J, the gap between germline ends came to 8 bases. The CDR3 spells CASSEYPLAFF. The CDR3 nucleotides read TGTGCCAGCAGTGAATACCCTCTAGCTTTCTTT.

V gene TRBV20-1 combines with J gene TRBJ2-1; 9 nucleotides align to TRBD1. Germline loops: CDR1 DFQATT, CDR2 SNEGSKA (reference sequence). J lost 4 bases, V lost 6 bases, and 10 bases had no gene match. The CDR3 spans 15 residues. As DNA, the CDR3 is TGCAGTGCCACCAGGGGACAGGGTTTATACAATGAGCAGTTCTTC. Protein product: CSATRGQGLYNEQFF.

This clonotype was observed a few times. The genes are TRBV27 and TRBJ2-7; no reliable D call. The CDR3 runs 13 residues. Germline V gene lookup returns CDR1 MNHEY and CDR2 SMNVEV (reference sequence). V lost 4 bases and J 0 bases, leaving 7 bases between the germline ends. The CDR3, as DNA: TGTGCCAGCAGTTCGGATTACTCCTACGAGCAGTACTTC. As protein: CASSSDYSYEQYF.

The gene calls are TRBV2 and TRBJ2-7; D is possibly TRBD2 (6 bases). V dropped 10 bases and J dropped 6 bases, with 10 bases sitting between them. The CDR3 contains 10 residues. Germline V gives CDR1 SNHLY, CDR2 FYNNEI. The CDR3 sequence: CATLRGEQYF. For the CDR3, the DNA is TGTGCCACCTTGCGGGGCGAGCAGTACTTC.

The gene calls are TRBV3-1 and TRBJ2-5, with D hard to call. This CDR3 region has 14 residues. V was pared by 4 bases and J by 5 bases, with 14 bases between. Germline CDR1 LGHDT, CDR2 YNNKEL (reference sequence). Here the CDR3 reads CASSPVQSRETQYF. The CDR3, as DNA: TGTGCCAGCAGCCCCGTCCAGTCTCGGGAGACCCAGTACTTC.

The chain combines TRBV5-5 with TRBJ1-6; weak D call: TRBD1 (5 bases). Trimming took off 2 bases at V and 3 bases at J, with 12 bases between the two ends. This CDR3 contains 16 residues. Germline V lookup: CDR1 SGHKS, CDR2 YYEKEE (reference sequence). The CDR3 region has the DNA TGTGCCAGCAGCTTATGGGGACCGAACTATAATTCACCCCTCCACTTT. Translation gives CASSLWGPNYNSPLHF.

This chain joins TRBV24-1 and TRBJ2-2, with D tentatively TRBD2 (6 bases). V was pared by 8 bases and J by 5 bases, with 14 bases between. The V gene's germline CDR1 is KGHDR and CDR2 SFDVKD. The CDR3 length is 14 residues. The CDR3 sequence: CATKATGGTGELFF. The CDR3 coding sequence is TGTGCCACCAAGGCGACTGGGGGGACCGGGGAGCTGTTTTTT.

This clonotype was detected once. The CDR3 nucleotides are TGTGCCAGCAGTGGCGGGTCGGAAGGGTCGGGTGAAAAACTGTTTTTT. This codes for CASSGGSEGSGEKLFF. This rearrangement joins TRBV28 to TRBJ1-4, with D unresolved. The germline CDR1 and CDR2 sequences are MDHEN and SYDVKM. The CDR3 has 16 residues. Trimming removed 5 bases at V and 7 bases at J, with 20 bases between. Supplemented by reference TRBV28 and TRBJ1-4, the full variable domain reads DVKVTQSSRYLVKRTGEKVFLECVQDMDHENMFWYRQDPGLGLRLIYFSYDVKMKEKGDIPEGYSVSREKKERFSLILESASTNQTSMYLCASSGGSEGSGEKLFFGSGTQLSVL.

The CDR3, as DNA: TGTGCCAGCAGCGGATACACTAGCGGGAGGACTCTCTACGAGCAGTACTTC. Amino acid sequence: CASSGYTSGRTLYEQYF. The V gene is TRBV7-2, the J gene TRBJ2-7; TRBD2 agrees at 12 bases. The V gene's germline CDR1 is SGHTA and CDR2 FQGNSA. The CDR3 is 17 amino acids. V was clipped by 5 bases and J by 3 bases; unmatched bases: 11.

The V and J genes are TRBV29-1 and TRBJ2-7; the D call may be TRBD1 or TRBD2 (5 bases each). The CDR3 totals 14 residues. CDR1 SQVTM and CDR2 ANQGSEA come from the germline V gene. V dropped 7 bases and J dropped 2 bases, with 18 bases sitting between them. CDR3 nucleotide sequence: TGCAGCGCTTACCTCCGGGACCTTACCTACGAGCAGTACTTC. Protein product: CSAYLRDLTYEQYF.

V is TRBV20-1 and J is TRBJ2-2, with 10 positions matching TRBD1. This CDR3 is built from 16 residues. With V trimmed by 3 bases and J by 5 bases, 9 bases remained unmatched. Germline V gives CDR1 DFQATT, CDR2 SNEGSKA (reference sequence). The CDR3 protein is CSASPLDRGETGELFF. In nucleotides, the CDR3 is TGCAGTGCTAGCCCCTTGGACAGGGGGGAAACCGGGGAGCTGTTTTTT.

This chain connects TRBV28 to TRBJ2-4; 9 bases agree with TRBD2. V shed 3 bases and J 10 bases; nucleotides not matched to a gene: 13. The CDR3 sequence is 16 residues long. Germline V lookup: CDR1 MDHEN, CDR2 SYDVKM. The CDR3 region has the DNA TGTGCCAGCAGTTTTCGGGCGCCAGCGGGAGGTAGGATTCAGTACTTC. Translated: CASSFRAPAGGRIQYF.

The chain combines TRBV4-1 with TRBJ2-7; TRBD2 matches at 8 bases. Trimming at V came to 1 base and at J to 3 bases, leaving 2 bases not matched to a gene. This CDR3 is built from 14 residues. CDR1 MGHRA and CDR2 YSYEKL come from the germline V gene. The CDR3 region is CASSQVGGGYEQYF. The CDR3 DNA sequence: TGCGCCAGCAGCCAAGTCGGGGGGGGCTACGAGCAGTACTTC.

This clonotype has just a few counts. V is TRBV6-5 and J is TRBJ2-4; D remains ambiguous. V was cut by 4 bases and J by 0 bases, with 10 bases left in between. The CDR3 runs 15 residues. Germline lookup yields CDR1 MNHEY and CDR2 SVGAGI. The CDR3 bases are TGTGCCAGCAGTTGGGTCTCCGGAGCCAAAAACATTCAGTACTTC. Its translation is CASSWVSGAKNIQYF.

The CDR3 here is CASSQQGFLSNQPQHF. The CDR3, as DNA: TGTGCCAGCAGCCAGCAGGGATTTCTTAGCAATCAGCCCCAGCATTTT. This chain links TRBV7-3 with TRBJ1-5, with D maybe TRBD1 (5 bases). Germline V gene lookup returns CDR1 SGHTA and CDR2 FQGTGA. V was pared by 5 bases and J by 0 bases, with 14 bases between. The CDR3 is 16 amino acids.

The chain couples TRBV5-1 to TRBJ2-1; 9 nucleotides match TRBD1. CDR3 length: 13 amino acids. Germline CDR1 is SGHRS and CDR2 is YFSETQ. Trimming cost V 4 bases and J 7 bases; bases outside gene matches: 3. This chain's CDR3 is CASSRGQGNEQFF. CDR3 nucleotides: TGCGCCAGCAGCAGGGGACAGGGAAATGAGCAGTTCTTC.

CDR3 coding DNA: TGTGCCAGCAGCCCGAGTAACAGGGCTGACGAGCAGTACTTC. This translates into CASSPSNRADEQYF. V usage is TRBV9 and J usage is TRBJ2-7; weak D call: TRBD1 (6 bases). The CDR3 has 14 residues. The germline V and J ends were trimmed by 4 bases and 5 bases, with 16 bases remaining between them. CDR1 SGDLS and CDR2 YYNGEE come from the germline V gene.

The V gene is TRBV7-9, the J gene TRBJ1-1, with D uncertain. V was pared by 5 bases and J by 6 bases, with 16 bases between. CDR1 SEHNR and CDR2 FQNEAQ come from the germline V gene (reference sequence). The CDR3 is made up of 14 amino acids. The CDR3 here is CASSPPRVASEAFF. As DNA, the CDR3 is TGTGCCAGCAGCCCCCCTCGGGTCGCCTCTGAAGCTTTCTTT.

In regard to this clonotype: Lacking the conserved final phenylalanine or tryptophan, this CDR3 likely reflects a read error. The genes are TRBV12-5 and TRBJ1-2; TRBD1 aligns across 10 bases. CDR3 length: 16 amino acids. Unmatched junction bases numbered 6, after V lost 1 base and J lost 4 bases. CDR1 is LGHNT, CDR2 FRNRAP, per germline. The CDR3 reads CASGLADRGRGYGYTL. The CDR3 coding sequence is TGTGCTAGTGGTTTGGCAGACAGGGGGCGAGGCTATGGCTACACCCTC.